The present entry profiles one T cell receptor (beta chain) with its context. The data belong to a study of blood T cells in healthy people across ages. Total RNA was extracted at no less than 6 micrograms per sample. A sample-barcoded 5' primer and a J-beta primer mix were used in a second PCR of roughly 6 to 11 cycles. Every single cDNA molecule received a tag from a template-switch adaptor with 12 random nucleotides. TCRdb re-called the 5' RACE reads with MiXCR, one entry per CDR3 protein. This sample has hundreds of thousands of distinct CDR3 sequences; roughly 50% occur once, and the top ten carry approximately 32%. V lost 5 bases and J lost 10; bases outside the gene matches: 11. The CDR3 loop spans 16 amino acids. Germline-derived CDR1 and CDR2 are SGHTA and FQGNSA.

The source of this sequence is a woman aged 55-69 years in good health. The sample comprised blood. V and J are TRBV7-2 and TRBJ2-1; 13 nucleotides match TRBD2. This CDR3 reads CASSPRKLAGGGEQFF. In DNA, the CDR3 is TGTGCCAGCAGCCCCAGAAAACTAGCGGGAGGGGGGGAGCAGTTCTTC.